The T cell receptor (beta chain) described here comes from a study of blood T cells in healthy people across ages. A second PCR of 7 to 11 cycles used a sample-barcoded 5' primer and a J-beta primer mix. TCRdb redid the calling of the 5' RACE reads with MiXCR, one entry per CDR3 protein. Altogether around 280,000 distinct CDR3 sequences are present, roughly 29% being singletons, with the ten largest covering over 25%. The TCR sequence derives from a woman in her seventies in good health. The specimen was blood.

The CDR3 region is CASSILSRDQPQHF. CDR3 DNA: TGTGCCAGTAGTATTCTTTCCAGGGATCAGCCCCAGCATTTT. The chain carries TRBV19 and TRBJ1-5; D possibly corresponds to TRBD1 (5 bases). Trimming cost V 3 bases and J 5 bases, with 11 bases left between them. The CDR3 is 14 amino acids. Per germline, CDR1 LNHDA and CDR2 SQIVND (reference sequence).